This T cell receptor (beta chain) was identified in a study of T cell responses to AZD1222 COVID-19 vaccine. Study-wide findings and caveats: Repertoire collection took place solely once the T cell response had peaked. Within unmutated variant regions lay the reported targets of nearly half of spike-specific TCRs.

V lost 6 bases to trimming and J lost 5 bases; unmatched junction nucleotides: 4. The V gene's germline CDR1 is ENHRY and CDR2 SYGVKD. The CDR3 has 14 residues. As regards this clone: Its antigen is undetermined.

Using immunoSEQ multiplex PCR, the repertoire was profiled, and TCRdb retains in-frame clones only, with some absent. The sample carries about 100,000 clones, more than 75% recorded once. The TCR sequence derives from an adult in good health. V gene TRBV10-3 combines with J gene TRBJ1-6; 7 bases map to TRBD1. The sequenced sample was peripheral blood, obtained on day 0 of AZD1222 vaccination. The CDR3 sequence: CAISRDSNNSPLHF. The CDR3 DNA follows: TGTGCCATCAGCCGGGACAGTAATAATTCACCCCTCCACTTT.